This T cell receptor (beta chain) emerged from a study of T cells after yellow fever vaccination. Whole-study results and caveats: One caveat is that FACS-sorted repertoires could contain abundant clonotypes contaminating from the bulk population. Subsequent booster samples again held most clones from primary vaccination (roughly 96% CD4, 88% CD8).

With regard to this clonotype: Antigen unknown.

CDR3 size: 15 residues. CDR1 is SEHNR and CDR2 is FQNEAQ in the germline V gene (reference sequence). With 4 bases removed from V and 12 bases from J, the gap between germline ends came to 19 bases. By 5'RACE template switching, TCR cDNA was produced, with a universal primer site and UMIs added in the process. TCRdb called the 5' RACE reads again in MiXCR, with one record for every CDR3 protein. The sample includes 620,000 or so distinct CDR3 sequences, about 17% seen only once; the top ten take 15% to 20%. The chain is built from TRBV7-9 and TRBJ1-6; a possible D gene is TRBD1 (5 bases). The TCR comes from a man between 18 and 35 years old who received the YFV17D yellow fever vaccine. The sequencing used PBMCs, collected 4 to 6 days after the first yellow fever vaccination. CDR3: CASSSSDGGYGPLHF. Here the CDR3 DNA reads TGTGCCAGCAGCTCAAGCGACGGGGGGTACGGACCCCTCCACTTT.